This TCR beta chain was sequenced in a study of siplizumab effects on memory and regulatory T cells (dated 2019 in TCRdb). Regarding the research as a whole: The effect of the anti-CD2 antibody siplizumab on alloreactive T-cell subsets was examined in allogeneic mixed lymphocyte reactions constructed from human PBMCs. General study outcomes and caveats: The cumulative frequency of alloreactive sequences that could be traced back to unstimulated CD4+ memory T cells was significantly reduced by siplizumab. Because sequences at frequencies below about 10^-5 were poorly captured, only a minor fraction of alloreactive clones could be mapped back to unstimulated subsets. A naive or memory phenotype could not be assigned to roughly 75-97% of proliferating CD4+ or CD8+ clones. Whether proliferating Tregs from siplizumab cultures actually had suppressive function was not functionally confirmed. Greater diversity appeared to be present in unstimulated naive T cells than in memory T cells, and a substantial contribution to the alloresponse seemed to be made by naive cells. Of the alloreactive CD4+ clones that could be mapped, the Treg-derived share averaged approximately 69% with siplizumab compared with under 30% in control reactions.

In regard to this clone: It lacks a known antigen. Base qualities are missing; no much larger clone stands one base away.

TCRbeta CDR3 sequencing was performed on sorted unstimulated T cells and on proliferating T cells recovered from mixed lymphocyte reactions. Fresh whole blood from around 10 HLA-typed healthy donors was used as the source from which PBMCs were isolated. To map where alloreactive clones came from, CD4+ regulatory T cells in the unstimulated state were FACS-sorted. The library was built by means of the immunoSEQ multiplex PCR assay. Approximately 100,000 TCR templates per sample were assayed on the deep sequencing platform. Genomic DNA extracted from sorted T cells was used for TCRbeta CDR3 sequencing. The original methods were these. Clonal analysis of TCRbeta CDR3 data was done in the R programming language. Alloreactive CD4+ and CD8+ clones were defined by comparing unstimulated samples with post-reaction CFSE-low samples. Alloreactive CD4+ clones were assigned to regulatory or non-regulatory origin by matching sequences to sorted unstimulated Treg and non-Treg repertoires. As stored in TCRdb, this immuneACCESS dataset retains in-frame rearrangements with V and J assigned. A fraction of the clones does not appear; measured against another copy, unresolved V genes explain less than half of the discrepancy, and the remainder lacks a known reason. For V, J and clone size, that table is used; D and trimming come from the DNA. This sample gives 90,000 to 110,000 clones in total; around 92% of them show up just once. Jointly, the top ten make up 0.75% of the sample.

Reading the germline V gene gives CDR1 SGHVS and CDR2 FNYEAQ. V gives up 1 base and J gives up 3 bases, and the segment between their germline ends measures 10 bases. Inclusive of the bounding cysteine and phenylalanine, the CDR3 is 15 residues long. Only the CDR3 portion is preserved as DNA: 45 bases, with reading frame beginning at the first base. This TCR derives from a human donor in good health. Input material: Tregs sorted from blood. The V gene is TRBV7-6 and the J gene is TRBJ1-5; the D gene cannot be resolved reliably. Here is the DNA: TGTGCCAGCAGCTTAGTCGCAGGCAACAATCAGCCCCAGCATTTT. Its coded protein is CASSLVAGNNQPQHF. Here the CDR3 is joined to the reference TRBV7-6 and TRBJ1-5 genes, and the full variable domain is: GAGVSQSPRYKVTKRGQDVALRCDPISGHVSLYWYRQALGQGPEFLTYFNYEAQQDKSGLPNDRFSAERPEGSISTLTIQRTEQRDSAMYRCASSLVAGNNQPQHFGDGTRLSIL.